Below are 32 T cell receptor beta chains sequenced from a single sample in a study of T cell responses to AZD1222 COVID-19 vaccine. Assay: immunoSEQ multiplex PCR; the TCRdb copy retains only in-frame clones and omits some. Altogether 140,000 to 150,000 clones are present, 93% being singletons, with the ten largest covering around 12%. This specimen was peripheral blood, taken after recovery from COVID-19. The source of these receptors is an adult who had recovered from COVID-19.

This clone was seen a handful of times. The chain carries TRBV6-5 and TRBJ1-3; a possible D gene is TRBD1 (5 bases). The V end lost 5 bases, the J end lost 4 bases, and 9 bases lay between the germline ends. This CDR3 is 13 amino acids long. Per the germline V gene, CDR1 is MNHEY and CDR2 is SVGAGI. The CDR3 DNA reads TGTGCCAGCAGTCTTGACAGAGGAAACACCATATATTTT. Encoded protein: CASSLDRGNTIYF.

This chain joins TRBV24-1 and TRBJ2-3; tentatively, D is TRBD2 (7 bases). The CDR3 is 16 residues long. V lost 2 bases and J 0 bases, leaving 11 bases between the germline ends. Germline CDR1 is KGHDR and CDR2 is SFDVKD. The CDR3 DNA reads as TGTGCCACCAGTGATTGGGGGGGCCCTAGCACAGATACGCAGTATTTT. Residues: CATSDWGGPSTDTQYF.

This chain joins TRBV11-2 and TRBJ2-5; D might be TRBD1 or TRBD2, each matching 5 bases. Per the germline V gene, CDR1 is SGHAT and CDR2 is FQNNGV. This CDR3 comprises 15 residues. V was clipped by 7 bases and J by 5 bases, with 20 bases between them. The chain's CDR3 is CASTLVMGVGETQYF. Written as DNA, the CDR3 is TGTGCCAGCACCTTGGTCATGGGGGTTGGGGAGACCCAGTACTTC.

This clone occurred once. The rearrangement joins TRBV4-2 to TRBJ2-1; weak D call: TRBD2 (6 bases). The CDR3 totals 14 residues. Germline CDR1 reads LGHNA; CDR2 reads YNFKEQ. The V gene lost 0 bases and the J gene lost 9 bases, with 12 bases spanning the gap. The CDR3 loop reads CASSQDPGAGEQFF. DNA of the CDR3: TGTGCCAGCAGCCAAGACCCGGGAGCAGGTGAGCAGTTCTTC.

V usage is TRBV2 and J usage is TRBJ2-3, with 7 bases that match TRBD2. The CDR3 loop spans 16 amino acids. Losses at the gene ends were 2 bases for V and 1 base for J; bases not matched to a gene: 6. Germline assignment: CDR1 SNHLY and CDR2 FYNNEI. The CDR3 coding sequence is TGTGCCAGCAGTGAACTCCGGGGAGGGGGCACAGATACGCAGTATTTT. Translated: CASSELRGGGTDTQYF.

The chain carries TRBV28 and TRBJ2-1; the D call may be TRBD1 or TRBD2 (5 bases each). Germline V gene sequence: CDR1 MDHEN, CDR2 SYDVKM. Deletions cut 3 bases from V and 4 bases from J, with 10 bases between. The length of the CDR3 is 14 residues. The CDR3 protein is CASSLGTYYNEQFF. Written as DNA, the CDR3 is TGTGCCAGCAGTTTGGGGACGTATTACAATGAGCAGTTCTTC.

This chain links TRBV28 with TRBJ1-5; unclear D gene. Germline V gene data show CDR1 as MDHEN and CDR2 as SYDVKM. The CDR3 runs to 17 residues. V gave up 0 bases and J gave up 0 bases, with 12 bases separating them. The CDR3 loop reads CASSLWPSGDSNQPQHF. The CDR3 nucleotides read TGTGCCAGCAGTTTATGGCCGTCCGGGGATAGCAATCAGCCCCAGCATTTT.

This clone was detected only once. The CDR3, as DNA: TGTGCCAGTAGTATGAATGACTTCTCCTACGAGCAGTACTTC. Translating gives CASSMNDFSYEQYF. The chain joins TRBV19 to TRBJ2-7, with unresolved D. The CDR3 consists of 14 residues. The germline V gene encodes CDR1 LNHDA and CDR2 SQIVND (reference sequence). V was shortened by 3 bases and J by 0 bases, with 9 bases between the two germline ends.

A few counts support this clone. The genes are TRBV28 and TRBJ2-3; D is possibly TRBD1 (5 bases). Germline V lookup: CDR1 MDHEN, CDR2 SYDVKM. The CDR3 is 14 residues long. V lost 5 bases and J 5 bases, leaving 14 bases between the germline ends. CDR3 protein: CASSKGNHRDTQYF. The CDR3 bases are TGTGCCAGCAGTAAGGGGAACCACAGAGATACGCAGTATTTT.

This clone was recorded a few times. This sequence joins TRBV7-8 and TRBJ2-3; TRBD2 matches 15 bases. This CDR3 is built from 16 residues. Germline V gives CDR1 SGHVS, CDR2 FQNEAQ. Trimming at V came to 5 bases and at J to 6 bases, leaving 6 bases not matched to a gene. This CDR3 reads CASSLRTSGRVDTQYF. CDR3 in DNA: TGTGCCAGCAGCCTCAGGACTAGCGGGAGGGTTGATACGCAGTATTTT.

This sequence joins TRBV28 and TRBJ1-1; 11 positions match TRBD1. This CDR3 is built from 15 residues. Germline V gives CDR1 MDHEN, CDR2 SYDVKM. V gave up 10 bases and J gave up 1 base; unmatched junction bases: 8. Here the CDR3 reads CATRTGGARNTEAFF. The CDR3 region has the DNA TGTGCCACACGGACAGGGGGCGCGAGGAACACTGAAGCTTTCTTT.

The chain employs TRBV6-5 and TRBJ1-6; 7 bases fit TRBD1. The CDR3 sequence is 14 residues long. J gave up 6 bases and V 6 bases, and 5 bases lay outside the gene matches. Germline V gene data show CDR1 as MNHEY and CDR2 as SVGAGI. Written as DNA, the CDR3 is TGTGCCAGCAGCCTGACAGGGTCTAATTCACCCCTCCACTTT. It is translated as CASSLTGSNSPLHF.

Only one count was recorded for this clone. V gene TRBV4-2 combines with J gene TRBJ1-1; D might be TRBD1 (5 bases). Trimming stripped 7 bases from V and 0 bases from J, with 9 bases between. Germline V gives CDR1 LGHNA, CDR2 YNFKEQ. The CDR3 runs to 13 residues. In DNA, the CDR3 is TGTGCCAGCACCGCAGGGTTGAACACTGAAGCTTTCTTT. Its protein is CASTAGLNTEAFF.

CDR3 protein: CAISYRGHTDTQYF. The CDR3, as DNA: TGTGCCATCAGTTACAGGGGGCACACAGATACGCAGTATTTT. The V and J genes are TRBV10-3 and TRBJ2-3, with 9 bases lining up with TRBD1. The CDR3 sequence is 14 residues long. The germline gives CDR1 ENHRY, CDR2 SYGVKD. With V trimmed by 5 bases and J by 2 bases, 2 bases remained unmatched.

The chain couples TRBV6-5 to TRBJ2-3, with D hard to call. The CDR3 totals 11 residues. Germline assignment: CDR1 MNHEY and CDR2 SVGAGI. Trimming removed 10 bases from V and 2 bases from J, with 7 bases in between. CDR3: CATATTDTQYF. The DNA for the CDR3 is TGTGCCACCGCCACCACAGATACGCAGTATTTT.

The J gene is TRBJ1-6, the V gene TRBV6-6, with TRBD1 identical over 10 bases. The CDR3 consists of 14 residues. Looked up from germline, CDR1 is MNHNY and CDR2 is SVGAGI (reference sequence). V shed 2 bases and J 10 bases; nucleotides not matched to a gene: 2. CDR3: CASSYGQGGSPLHF. DNA of the CDR3: TGTGCCAGCAGTTACGGACAGGGGGGATCACCCCTCCACTTT.

V gene TRBV6-2 or TRBV6-3 combines with J gene TRBJ2-3; D is perhaps TRBD1 (7 bases). The germline CDR1 and CDR2 sequences are MNHEY and SVGEGT. The CDR3 has 16 residues. V was cut by 2 bases and J by 5 bases, with 17 bases left in between. The CDR3 nucleotides read TGTGCCAGCAGTTACGGGCTTGCAGGGGGGATAGATACGCAGTATTTT. Its protein product is CASSYGLAGGIDTQYF.

CDR3 region: CASSVAGGDTGELFF. DNA for the CDR3: TGTGCCAGCAGCGTAGCAGGGGGCGACACCGGGGAGCTGTTTTTT. The V call is TRBV9, the J call TRBJ2-2; 8 positions agree with TRBD1. Germline V CDR1 and CDR2: SGDLS, YYNGEE. Losses at the gene ends were 0 bases for V and 3 bases for J; bases not matched to a gene: 1. This CDR3 spans 15 amino acids.

The chain is built from TRBV6-5 and TRBJ2-3, with 7 bases matching TRBD1. Looked up from germline, CDR1 is MNHEY and CDR2 is SVGAGI. J lost 0 bases, V lost 5 bases, and 5 bases had no gene match. This CDR3 contains 15 residues. CDR3 coding DNA: TGTGCCAGCAGTCTTAACAGGGGAAGCACAGATACGCAGTATTTT. Its translation is CASSLNRGSTDTQYF.

The genes are TRBV20-1 and TRBJ2-1; TRBD2 matches at 14 bases. CDR1 is DFQATT and CDR2 is SNEGSKA in the germline V gene (reference sequence). V dropped 3 bases and J dropped 3; count of bases not matched to a gene: 19. The CDR3 is 21 amino acids. The CDR3: CSASGGGLGLAGARVYNEQFF. The DNA for the CDR3 is TGCAGTGCTAGTGGGGGTGGCCTGGGACTAGCGGGAGCGAGGGTCTACAATGAGCAGTTCTTC.

The chain couples TRBV15 to TRBJ1-4, with D possibly being TRBD1 (5 bases). Trimming shortened V by 3 bases and J by 8 bases, and 19 bases separated the two germline ends. Germline V gene data show CDR1 as LNHNV and CDR2 as YYDKDF (reference sequence). The length of the CDR3 is 16 residues. The CDR3 DNA sequence: TGTGCCACCAGCAGCGCCAGGGCCTGGGTAGAGGAAAAACTGTTTTTT. It encodes CATSSARAWVEEKLFF.

The chain recombines TRBV7-6 with TRBJ1-1; D is ambiguous. The germline V gene encodes CDR1 SGHVS and CDR2 FNYEAQ. V shed 2 bases and J shed 6 bases, with 16 bases lying between them. There are 15 residues in the CDR3. CDR3 residues: CASSLSRSPGSEAFF. DNA for the CDR3: TGTGCCAGCAGCTTAAGCAGGAGCCCGGGCTCTGAAGCTTTCTTT.

This sequence joins TRBV2 and TRBJ2-7; D is possibly TRBD2 (6 bases). The length of the CDR3 is 15 residues. Trimming took off 1 base at V and 7 bases at J, with 17 bases between the two ends. CDR1 is SNHLY, CDR2 FYNNEI, per germline. The CDR3 DNA reads TGTGCCAGCAGTGAAGGGAGCAGGGCCGGAGGGGAGCAGTACTTC. Translation: CASSEGSRAGGEQYF. The variable domain in full, with the rest retrieved from reference TRBV2 and TRBJ2-7, is EPEVTQTPSHQVTQMGQEVILRCVPISNHLYFYWYRQILGQKVEFLVSFYNNEISEKSEIFDDQFSVERPDGSNFTLKIRSTKLEDSAMYFCASSEGSRAGGEQYFGPGTRLTVT.

The CDR3 DNA follows: TGCGCCAGCAGCTTGACCAAGCGGGAGGGCCTAATCACAGATACGCAGTATTTT. Protein product: CASSLTKREGLITDTQYF. The gene calls are TRBV5-1 and TRBJ2-3, with 10 bases aligning to TRBD2. The V segment lost 1 base and the J segment 2 bases; nucleotides outside the gene matches: 10. This CDR3 contains 18 residues. Per the germline V gene, CDR1 is SGHRS and CDR2 is YFSETQ.

The gene calls are TRBV20-1 and TRBJ1-2, with D possibly being TRBD1 (5 bases). The V gene lost 4 bases and the J gene lost 4 bases, with 7 bases spanning the gap. Germline V gene lookup returns CDR1 DFQATT and CDR2 SNEGSKA (reference sequence). CDR3 length equals 11 residues. CDR3 region: CSATGGYGYTF. CDR3 coding DNA: TGCAGTGCTACCGGGGGCTATGGCTACACCTTC.

CDR3 protein: CASSFSSAAAFF. CDR3 in DNA: TGTGCCAGCAGTTTTTCTTCGGCAGCGGCTTTCTTT. The gene calls are TRBV12-3 or TRBV12-4 and TRBJ1-1; D is ambiguous. The germline V and J ends were trimmed by 3 bases and 11 bases, with 13 bases remaining between them. This CDR3 has 12 amino acids.

The rearrangement links TRBV28 to TRBJ2-7; 8 nucleotides line up with TRBD2. Unmatched junction bases numbered 9, after V lost 4 bases and J lost 7 bases. This CDR3 has 14 residues. Germline V gene lookup returns CDR1 MDHEN and CDR2 SYDVKM. This chain's CDR3 is CASSSPGGVEEQYF. Written as DNA, the CDR3 is TGTGCCAGCAGTTCCCCCGGGGGGGTAGAGGAGCAGTACTTC.

V usage is TRBV7-3 and J usage is TRBJ2-1; 13 bases fit TRBD2. V dropped 4 bases and J dropped 7; count of bases not matched to a gene: 7. The CDR3 is 16 amino acids. Germline V CDR1 and CDR2: SGHTA, FQGTGA. The CDR3 reads CASSYPGTSGKNEQFF. The CDR3 coding sequence is TGTGCCAGCAGCTATCCCGGGACTAGCGGGAAGAATGAGCAGTTCTTC.

Concerning this clone: The sample has other DNA sequences that encode this CDR3 too. The V and J genes are TRBV30 and TRBJ2-2; D not certain. This CDR3 spans 13 amino acids. V lost 2 bases and J lost 0, with 4 bases in between. Germline V CDR1 and CDR2: GTSNPN, SVGIG (reference sequence). CDR3 coding DNA: TGTGCCTGGAGTCCCACGAACACCGGGGAGCTGTTTTTT. It translates to CAWSPTNTGELFF.

This chain links TRBV13 with TRBJ2-1; D not resolved. The germline CDR1 and CDR2 sequences are PRHDT and FYEKMQ (reference sequence). V was trimmed by 0 bases and J by 9 bases, leaving 3 bases between them. CDR3 length equals 11 residues. The CDR3 DNA is TGTGCCAGCAGCTTAGGAAGTGAGCAGTTCTTC. Translated: CASSLGSEQFF.

The chain couples TRBV24-1 to TRBJ1-4, with D possibly matching TRBD1 (5 bases). Trimming stripped 4 bases from V and 8 bases from J, with 16 bases between. This CDR3 is built from 15 residues. In germline, CDR1 is KGHDR, CDR2 SFDVKD. CDR3 protein: CATSDSGTGREKLFF. The CDR3 nucleotides read TGTGCCACCAGTGACTCAGGGACGGGCAGGGAAAAACTGTTTTTT.

The chain couples TRBV3-1 (or the pseudogene TRBV3-2) to TRBJ2-7, with D possibly TRBD2 on 6 matching bases. Germline CDR1 LGHDT, CDR2 YNNKEL (reference sequence). Trimming pared 5 bases from V and 6 bases from J, leaving 17 bases between. The CDR3 totals 14 residues. The CDR3 bases are TGTGCCAGCAGCTCGGACTATCCGAGGGGCGAGCAGTACTTC. Protein product: CASSSDYPRGEQYF.